This T cell receptor (beta chain) was observed in a study of control samples from healthy donors and cancer patients. The protocol was immunoSEQ multiplex PCR, while the TCRdb copy is restricted to in-frame clones and leaves out a portion. This sample carries around 150,000 clones, approximately 90% of them seen once, and the ten largest clones take around 13%. This clone was found a few times. The CDR3 length is 13 residues. The V end lost 4 bases, the J end lost 1 base, and 8 bases lay between the germline ends. The V gene's germline CDR1 is MNHEY and CDR2 SVGEGT. The TCR comes from a man aged 30 to 45 in good health. Material for sequencing was blood. V usage is TRBV6-2 or TRBV6-3 and J usage is TRBJ2-7, with D perhaps TRBD1 (6 bases). The DNA of the CDR3 is TGTGCCAGCAGTTGGACAGAGTCCTACGAGCAGTACTTC. Amino acids: CASSWTESYEQYF.